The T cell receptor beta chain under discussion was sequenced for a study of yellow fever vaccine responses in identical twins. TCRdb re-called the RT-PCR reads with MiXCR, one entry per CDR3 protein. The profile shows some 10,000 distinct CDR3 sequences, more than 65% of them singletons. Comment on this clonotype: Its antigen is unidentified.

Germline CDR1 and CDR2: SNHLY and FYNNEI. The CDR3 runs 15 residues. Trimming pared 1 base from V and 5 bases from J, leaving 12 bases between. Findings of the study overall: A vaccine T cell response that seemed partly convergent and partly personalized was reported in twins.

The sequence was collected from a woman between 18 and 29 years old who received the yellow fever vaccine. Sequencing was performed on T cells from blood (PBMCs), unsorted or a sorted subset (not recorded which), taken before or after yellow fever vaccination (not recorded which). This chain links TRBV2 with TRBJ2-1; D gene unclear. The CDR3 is CASSEGLSPDNEQFF. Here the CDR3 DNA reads TGTGCCAGCAGTGAAGGCCTCTCCCCCGACAATGAGCAGTTCTTC.